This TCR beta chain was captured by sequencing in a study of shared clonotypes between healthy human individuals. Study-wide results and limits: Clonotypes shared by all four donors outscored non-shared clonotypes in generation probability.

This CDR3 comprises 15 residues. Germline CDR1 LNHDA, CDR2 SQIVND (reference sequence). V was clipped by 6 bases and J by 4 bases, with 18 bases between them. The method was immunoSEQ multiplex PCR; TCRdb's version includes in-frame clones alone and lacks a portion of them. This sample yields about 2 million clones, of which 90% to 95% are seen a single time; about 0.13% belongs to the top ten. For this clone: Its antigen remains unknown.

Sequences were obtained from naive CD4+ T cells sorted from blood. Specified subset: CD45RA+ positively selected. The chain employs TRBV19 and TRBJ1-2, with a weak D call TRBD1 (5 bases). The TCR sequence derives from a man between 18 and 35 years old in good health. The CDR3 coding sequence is TGTGCCAGTAGCTCACCCCAAGGGGCAATCTATGGCTACACCTTC. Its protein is CASSSPQGAIYGYTF.